The 12 T cell receptor beta chains below were found in one sample sequenced in a study of T cell responses to AZD1222 COVID-19 vaccine (TCRdb year 2021). Libraries were prepared through the immunoSEQ multiplex PCR assay. What TCRdb holds here is the immuneACCESS table cut down to in-frame rearrangements. Part of the clones is not present; checked against another copy, under half of the missing clones reflect an unresolved V gene, and the others are unexplained. For this sample the table gives some 120,000 clones, of which 70% to 90% were detected only once. The ten most abundant clones make up approximately 10% of the sample. According to the study, the label for this sample's time point signals: baseline before first vaccination. The sequenced sample was peripheral blood, obtained on day 0 of AZD1222 vaccination. The receptors here all came from an adult in good health.

V is TRBV4-2 and J is TRBJ1-5, with 12 bases fitting TRBD1. The CDR3 is 16 amino acids. Germline assignment: CDR1 LGHNA and CDR2 YNFKEQ. The V gene end was trimmed by 0 bases and the J gene end by 7 bases; junction bases not matched to a gene: 4. DNA of the CDR3: TGTGCCAGCAGCCAAGAACGGGGACAGGGGGCGCAGCCCCAGCATTTT. Translation gives CASSQERGQGAQPQHF.

The rearrangement joins TRBV2 to TRBJ1-6; 7 nucleotides agree with TRBD1. Germline V CDR1 and CDR2: SNHLY, FYNNEI. CDR3 length equals 18 residues. Trimming cost V 4 bases and J 10 bases; bases outside gene matches: 19. The CDR3 spells CASSGSRGGAAGVSPLHF. CDR3 DNA: TGTGCCAGCAGTGGAAGTCGAGGGGGCGCGGCGGGAGTCTCACCCCTCCACTTT.

The chain combines TRBV12-5 with TRBJ2-1; tentative D call: TRBD2 (5 bases). V lost 3 bases, J lost 7 bases, and 7 bases lay in between. The germline gives CDR1 LGHNT, CDR2 FRNRAP. This CDR3 comprises 12 residues. The CDR3 spells CASGFRRNEQFF. The CDR3 coding sequence is TGTGCTAGTGGTTTTCGGAGGAATGAGCAGTTCTTC.

The rearrangement links TRBV28 to TRBJ1-4, with D tentatively TRBD1 (5 bases). Trimming removed 5 bases from V and 6 bases from J, with 22 bases in between. CDR1 and CDR2 (germline): MDHEN, SYDVKM. The CDR3 is 17 residues long. The CDR3 sequence is CASSPHTPGSKDEKLFF. The CDR3 DNA follows: TGTGCCAGCAGTCCTCATACCCCAGGGTCGAAGGATGAAAAACTGTTTTTT.

The chain carries TRBV25-1 and TRBJ1-6; TRBD1 aligns across 8 bases. Unmatched junction bases numbered 4, after V lost 4 bases and J lost 8 bases. This CDR3 has 14 amino acids. Germline lookup yields CDR1 MGHDK and CDR2 SYGVNS. DNA for the CDR3: TGTGCCAGCAGTGGACAGGGGCGGGATTCACCCCTCCACTTT. Translated, it gives CASSGQGRDSPLHF.

The rearrangement links TRBV5-5 to TRBJ1-1; 9 bases match TRBD1. V shed 4 bases and J 1 base; nucleotides not matched to a gene: 2. This CDR3 spans 14 amino acids. Germline V gene lookup returns CDR1 SGHKS and CDR2 YYEKEE (reference sequence). The CDR3 loop reads CASSGGQGNTEAFF. CDR3 DNA: TGTGCCAGCAGCGGGGGACAGGGGAACACTGAAGCTTTCTTT.

The chain carries TRBV7-8 and TRBJ2-7; 12 bases are a match to TRBD1. Trimming cost V 6 bases and J 4 bases; bases outside gene matches: 4. CDR1 and CDR2 (germline): SGHVS, FQNEAQ. This CDR3 has 14 residues. CDR3 bases: TGTGCCAGCAGTAGGGACAGGGGGCGGTACGAGCAGTACTTC. Amino acids: CASSRDRGRYEQYF.

J is TRBJ1-5 and V is TRBV7-2; perhaps TRBD1 as D (6 bases). The germline V gene has CDR1 SGHTA and CDR2 FQGNSA. Deletions cut 3 bases from V and 7 bases from J, with 16 bases between. The CDR3 has 15 amino acids. The CDR3 protein is CASSFAAGVEQPQHF. Here the CDR3 DNA reads TGTGCCAGCAGCTTCGCGGCAGGGGTAGAACAGCCCCAGCATTTT.

The chain uses TRBV10-3 and TRBJ2-4; 10 bases are a match to TRBD2. The germline gives CDR1 ENHRY, CDR2 SYGVKD. The V and J ends lost 10 bases and 8 bases, in that order; junction bases with no gene match: 14. The CDR3 has 15 amino acids. The CDR3 bases are TGTGCCAGGATTAAGCGGGAGGGCCGGTTGGACATTCAGTACTTC. Translating gives CARIKREGRLDIQYF.

The chain carries TRBV20-1 and TRBJ2-7, with 10 bases fitting TRBD2. This CDR3 is 14 amino acids long. J gave up 3 bases and V 3 bases, and 5 bases lay outside the gene matches. Germline V gene sequence: CDR1 DFQATT, CDR2 SNEGSKA (reference sequence). Written as DNA, the CDR3 is TGCAGTGCTAGTGACGGGACTAGCGTCTACGAGCAGTACTTC. Its translation is CSASDGTSVYEQYF.

This clone was picked up one time. The V and J genes are TRBV7-9 and TRBJ1-2; D ambiguous. From germline, CDR1 is SEHNR and CDR2 FQNEAQ (reference sequence). The V end lost 5 bases, the J end lost 0 bases, and 7 bases lay between the germline ends. The CDR3 length is 13 residues. CDR3 amino acids: CASSPRANYGYTF. In DNA, the CDR3 is TGTGCCAGCAGCCCGAGGGCTAACTATGGCTACACCTTC.

The V and J genes are TRBV18 and TRBJ2-5, with 10 bases that match TRBD2. The CDR3 spans 16 residues. Germline V lookup: CDR1 KGHSH, CDR2 LQKENI. The V gene end was trimmed by 1 base and the J gene end by 2 bases; junction bases not matched to a gene: 4. This CDR3 reads CASSPLLAGSQETQYF. The CDR3 coding sequence is TGTGCCAGCTCACCACTACTAGCGGGATCTCAAGAGACCCAGTACTTC.